This entry is about one T cell receptor beta chain. V was shortened by 5 bases and J by 3 bases, with 17 bases between the two germline ends. CDR1 and CDR2 (germline): MNHEY, SMNVEV (reference sequence). The length of the CDR3 is 16 residues. Assay used: immunoSEQ multiplex PCR; TCRdb lists only in-frame clones, some missing. The sample contains 35,000 to 50,000 clones, around 96% of which appear only once. This sample stems from a study of technical replicates of blood from four donors. Sequences were obtained from T cells isolated from PBMCs. V and J are TRBV27 and TRBJ2-1, with D possibly matching TRBD2 (5 bases). The sequence was obtained from a human donor in good health. In DNA, the CDR3 is TGTGCCAGCAGTCTAAACCCCGGGAACATCTACAATGAGCAGTTCTTC. Residues: CASSLNPGNIYNEQFF.